The present TCR beta chain was sequenced within a study of cytomegalovirus exposure and HLA in healthy donors. The CDR3 covers 18 residues. The germline V gene has CDR1 MGHRA and CDR2 YSYEKL. V lost 0 bases to trimming and J lost 0 bases, with 14 bases between them. The PCR had 60 Vbeta and 13 Jbeta primers. The data were produced by immunoSEQ multiplex PCR, yet TCRdb's version contains in-frame clones alone and is incomplete. Counted here are 85,000 to 100,000 clones, under 85% occurring once; the ten biggest clones make up roughly 6.6%. The V and J genes are TRBV4-1 and TRBJ1-4; D uncertain. Sequencing used PBMCs. The sequence was collected from a man aged 50-60 years in good health and CMV-seropositive. The chain's CDR3 is CASSQDWWRLATNEKLFF. CDR3 nucleotides: TGCGCCAGCAGCCAAGATTGGTGGAGACTTGCAACTAATGAAAAACTGTTTTTT.